The rows below give T cell receptor beta chains drawn from one sample of a study of early T cells in non-severe SARS-CoV-2 infection. Each CDR3 protein gets one entry after TCRdb re-called the 5' RACE reads with MiXCR. This sample carries more than 55,000 distinct CDR3 sequences, 10% to 15% of them seen once, and the ten largest clones take around 4.7%. Specimen: whole blood. These receptors all come from an adult who was a healthcare worker with PCR-confirmed SARS-CoV-2 infection or an uninfected control (not recorded which). CDR3s leave out the opening cysteine and the closing phenylalanine or tryptophan. The order of the fields is J gene, CDR3 length, V gene, CDR3 protein.

J: TRBJ2-1; length: 13; V: TRBV10-3; CDR3: AIRRTSGGNNEQF
J: TRBJ1-6; length: 14; V: TRBV18; CDR3: ASSGGVTTMNSPLH
J: TRBJ1-1; length: 10; V: TRBV9; CDR3: ASSPGDTEAF
J: TRBJ1-1; length: 13; V: TRBV2; CDR3: ASSEGDTLYTEAF
J: TRBJ2-1; length: 16; V: TRBV5-1; CDR3: ASSRTSGGATLGNEQF
J: TRBJ2-1; length: 10; V: TRBV3-1; CDR3: ASSQDYNEQF
J: TRBJ2-7; length: 9; V: TRBV6-5; CDR3: ASSWGDEQY
J: TRBJ2-7; length: 11; V: TRBV6-5; CDR3: ASSPRGASEQY
J: TRBJ1-2; length: 12; V: TRBV7-2; CDR3: ASSLLGQGHGYT
J: TRBJ2-2; length: 14; V: TRBV7-8; CDR3: ASSPTLEGSGGELF
J: TRBJ1-2; length: 10; V: TRBV6-1; CDR3: ASSPQGYGYT
J: TRBJ2-5; length: 12; V: TRBV6-5; CDR3: ASSPGQGKETQY
J: TRBJ1-4; length: 11; V: TRBV12-3/TRBV12-4; CDR3: ASAMYRGEKLF
J: TRBJ1-1; length: 14; V: TRBV18; CDR3: ASSPPLRDTLFEAF
J: TRBJ1-2; length: 11; V: TRBV20-1; CDR3: SARPLSNYGYT
J: TRBJ2-3; length: 12; V: TRBV29-1; CDR3: SVGVREGLDTQY
J: TRBJ2-3; length: 11; V: TRBV9; CDR3: ASSPWEGDTQY
J: TRBJ2-3; length: 10; V: TRBV10-2; CDR3: ASSAQTDTQY
J: TRBJ1-5; length: 11; V: TRBV20-1; CDR3: SASHRGNQPQH
J: TRBJ2-1; length: 10; V: TRBV2; CDR3: AKDSSYNEQF
J: TRBJ1-6; length: 12; V: TRBV12-3/TRBV12-4; CDR3: ASSFNRRRSPLH
J: TRBJ2-1; length: 12; V: TRBV7-9; CDR3: ASSFSGGDNEQF
J: TRBJ1-2; length: 15; V: TRBV5-8; CDR3: ASSFQGATLDLYGYT
J: TRBJ2-3; length: 13; V: TRBV5-5; CDR3: ASSPGGGSTDTQY
J: TRBJ1-5; length: 13; V: TRBV5-8; CDR3: ASSHKGRVYQPQH
J: TRBJ1-1; length: 10; V: TRBV6-6; CDR3: ATLGRDTEAF
J: TRBJ1-1; length: 11; V: TRBV6-2/TRBV6-3; CDR3: ASSPTVNTEAF
J: TRBJ2-1; length: 11; V: TRBV12-3/TRBV12-4; CDR3: ASSDDSYNEQF
J: TRBJ1-2; length: 12; V: TRBV27; CDR3: ASSFRGGADGYT
J: TRBJ1-5; length: 12; V: TRBV12-3/TRBV12-4; CDR3: ASSLYDRFQPQH
J: TRBJ2-5; length: 12; V: TRBV5-5; CDR3: ASSLAGQGETQY
J: TRBJ1-4; length: 13; V: TRBV6-1; CDR3: ASSEDRATNEKLF
J: TRBJ2-3; length: 11; V: TRBV6-1; CDR3: ASSEARKDTQY
J: TRBJ2-5; length: 10; V: TRBV9; CDR3: ASSGLDRTQY
J: TRBJ1-2; length: 13; V: TRBV10-3; CDR3: AISRGPEANYGYT
J: TRBJ2-3; length: 13; V: TRBV12-3/TRBV12-4; CDR3: ASTAPDRVSDTQY
J: TRBJ2-5; length: 12; V: TRBV6-6; CDR3: ASSYGDNQETQY
J: TRBJ1-2; length: 13; V: TRBV12-3/TRBV12-4; CDR3: ASSFGSRRGHGYT
J: TRBJ1-2; length: 13; V: TRBV19; CDR3: ASSIRETGVYGYT
J: TRBJ2-3; length: 12; V: TRBV14; CDR3: ASSQWGYTDTQY